A single T cell receptor beta chain is shown here with its context. The antigen it binds to is not known. Base quality data are lacking; no much larger clone is found one base away. The record originates from a study of a mutant IDH1 vaccine in newly diagnosed glioma (dated by TCRdb to about 2021). A note on the overall study: Patients were given eight vaccinations, in weeks 1, 3, 5, 7, 11, 15, 19 and 23, which matched visits V03 through V10. Peripheral blood was drawn at six visits: V03 (baseline), V05, V07, V10, V12 and V13. The approximately 29 treated patients were roughly 60% male and around 40% female, with a mean age of approximately 40 years. Vaccination started 4-6 weeks after radiotherapy alone, or was given together with temozolomide cycles in the groups whose treatment included chemotherapy. Prior to enrollment, standard therapy consisting of radiotherapy alone, temozolomide alone, or radiochemotherapy with temozolomide had been administered to patients, with the combination being received by most patients. For exploratory analyses, 25 to 30 treated patients had longitudinal TCRB deep sequencing done wherever samples were available.

The receptor library was made with the immunoSEQ multiplex PCR assay. Rearranged TCR beta chain sequences were amplified with the hsTCRB Kit following the manufacturer's protocol. Sequencing of TCRB libraries was carried out on an Illumina MiSeq. The authors' pipeline ran thus. The kit vendor's proprietary platform handled demultiplexing, trimming and gene mapping. In its TCRdb copy, this immuneACCESS table keeps in-frame sequences only and misses some clones. Where compared with another copy, unresolved V genes explain less than half of these, and the others have no known cause. V, J and clone size derive from that table, while D and trimming were established from the DNA sequence. This sample holds some 60,000 clones; 70% to 85% were observed only once. Together, the top ten hold roughly 3.5% of the sample. Broader findings and caveats from the paper: Pseudoprogression appeared unrelated to alterations in the top peripheral T cell clonotypes detected by TCRB sequencing. The authors stated that sample limitations prevented analyses of patient blood samples from being reproduced. Selection of PBMC samples for TCRB deep sequencing was based on availability. Immune responses induced by the vaccine were seen in more than 85% of patients across multiple MHC alleles.

The sample's time point label, decoded: week 11, during vaccination. Each vaccine dose was 300 ug of a 20-mer mutant IDH1 peptide in Montanide, given subcutaneously with topical imiquimod. The donors had newly diagnosed IDH1-mutant astrocytomas of WHO grade 3 or 4 that showed loss of nuclear ATRX. The samples were drawn from NOA16, a multicentre, single-arm, open-label phase I trial in Germany that tested a mutant IDH1 peptide vaccine in humans for the first time. Genomic DNA for TCRB sequencing was isolated from EDTA blood with the DNeasy Blood and Tissue Kit. CDR1 and CDR2, per the germline V gene, are SGHDT and YYEEEE. The CDR3 holds 13 amino acids from the cysteine to the phenylalanine. Only CDR3 DNA is held: 39 bases, read in frame from base 1. V sheds 1 base and J sheds 5 bases, leaving 6 bases between their ends.

Rearrangement joined TRBV5-6 to TRBJ1-4; the D gene is not confidently resolved. The clonotype comes from a young man with glioma. The sample here was PBMCs, taken from a glioma patient whose treatment included an IDH1 peptide vaccine. The DNA sequence is as follows: TGTGCCAGCAGCTTGATGATAAATGAAAAACTGTTTTTT. The encoded protein is CASSLMINEKLFF.